The 29 T cell receptor beta chains reported below all come from one sample, sequenced in a study of blood T cell repertoires in COVID-19. Sequenced by immunoSEQ multiplex PCR; TCRdb stores in-frame clones only, minus some. The table lists about 240,000 clones, around 86% of them singletons. The material sequenced was peripheral blood. The receptors were sampled from a young man who had recovered from COVID-19.

The CDR3 is CASSTSHLPDTAYEQYV. The CDR3 bases are TGTGCCAGCAGCACCTCTCATCTCCCAGACACAGCCTACGAGCAGTACGTC. The rearrangement uses TRBV11-2 and TRBJ2-7; D gene uncertain. CDR3 length: 17 amino acids. Germline-derived CDR1 and CDR2 are SGHAT and FQNNGV. V lost 5 bases and J lost 2, with 22 bases in between.

The V gene is TRBV6-5, the J gene TRBJ1-2; TRBD1 might be the D (5 bases). Trimming cost V 7 bases and J 6 bases, with 15 bases left between them. The germline gives CDR1 MNHEY, CDR2 SVGAGI. The CDR3 is made up of 13 amino acids. DNA of the CDR3: TGTGCCAGCAATCTCTCAGGGATTAATGGCTACACCTTC. Protein: CASNLSGINGYTF.

The chain uses TRBV18 and TRBJ1-4; tentatively, D is TRBD1 (5 bases). In germline, CDR1 is KGHSH, CDR2 LQKENI. V lost 2 bases and J lost 0, with 7 bases in between. The CDR3 length is 15 residues. CDR3 region: CASSPTGPTNEKLFF. In DNA, the CDR3 is TGTGCCAGCTCACCAACAGGTCCAACTAATGAAAAACTGTTTTTT.

The rearrangement uses TRBV5-1 and TRBJ2-1, with 7 nucleotides matching TRBD2. This CDR3 has 12 residues. The ends lost 0 bases at V and 14 bases at J; junction bases unmatched: 5. Germline V gene sequence: CDR1 SGHRS, CDR2 YFSETQ. The CDR3: CASSLESGTKFF. CDR3 bases: TGCGCCAGCAGCTTGGAAAGCGGGACTAAGTTCTTC.

This clone was detected only once. The chain employs TRBV7-8 and TRBJ1-5; 7 bases are shared with TRBD1. Losses at the gene ends were 7 bases for V and 0 bases for J; bases not matched to a gene: 15. The CDR3 runs 18 residues. CDR1 is SGHVS and CDR2 is FQNEAQ in the germline V gene. The DNA for the CDR3 is TGTGCCAGCACCCGCGGGACAGACATAATCAATAGCAATCAGCCCCAGCATTTT. As protein: CASTRGTDIINSNQPQHF.

V is TRBV15 and J is TRBJ2-2; possible D gene TRBD2, 6 bases. V shed 0 bases and J shed 7 bases, with 18 bases lying between them. Germline CDR1 reads LNHNV; CDR2 reads YYDKDF (reference sequence). CDR3 length equals 17 residues. CDR3 region: CATSRDRQRASLGELFF. CDR3 nucleotide sequence: TGTGCCACCAGCAGAGATCGCCAGCGGGCGAGCCTCGGGGAGCTGTTTTTT.

This clone turned up a few times. V and J are TRBV5-1 and TRBJ2-5; TRBD2 is a possible D gene (5 bases). V was shortened by 5 bases and J by 2 bases, with 19 bases between the two germline ends. Looked up from germline, CDR1 is SGHRS and CDR2 is YFSETQ. The CDR3 extends over 16 amino acids. CDR3 sequence reads: CASRAGPATHQETQYF. CDR3 DNA: TGCGCCAGCAGGGCGGGTCCGGCGACCCATCAAGAGACCCAGTACTTC. The full variable domain, rest sourced from reference TRBV5-1 and TRBJ2-5, is KAGVTQTPRYLIKTRGQQVTLSCSPISGHRSVSWYQQTPGQGLQFLFEYFSETQRNKGNFPGRFSGRQFSNSRSEMNVSTLELGDSALYLCASRAGPATHQETQYFGPGTRLLVL.

The genes are TRBV4-2 and TRBJ1-6, with no clear D. This CDR3 region has 15 residues. Germline CDR1 LGHNA, CDR2 YNFKEQ. The V gene lost 0 bases and the J gene lost 10 bases, with 13 bases spanning the gap. DNA for the CDR3: TGTGCCAGCAGCCAAGATAGGAGCGGCAACTCACCCCTCCACTTT. This gives the protein CASSQDRSGNSPLHF.

The gene calls are TRBV7-2 and TRBJ2-2; no definite D call. This CDR3 is built from 14 residues. V was pared by 1 base and J by 5 bases, with 8 bases between. CDR1 is SGHTA and CDR2 is FQGNSA in the germline V gene. The CDR3: CASSLVTVTGELFF. In DNA, the CDR3 is TGTGCCAGCAGCTTAGTCACGGTAACCGGGGAGCTGTTTTTT.

J is TRBJ1-6 and V is TRBV15, with 8 bases identical to TRBD1. In germline, CDR1 is LNHNV, CDR2 YYDKDF (reference sequence). CDR3 length equals 13 residues. Trimming took 8 bases from V and 13 from J; bases not matched to a gene: 10. The chain's CDR3 is CATWGRGPAPLHF. The CDR3 DNA reads as TGTGCCACCTGGGGCAGGGGGCCCGCTCCCCTCCACTTT.

This clone is a singleton in its sample. The CDR3 DNA sequence: TGTGCCAGCAGCTTGGATGGTAGCGGATACTCCACAGATACGCAGTATTTT. Translating gives CASSLDGSGYSTDTQYF. The chain combines TRBV5-4 with TRBJ2-3, with D possibly being TRBD2 (6 bases). Per germline, CDR1 SGHNT and CDR2 YYREEE (reference sequence). The V gene lost 0 bases and the J gene lost 2 bases, with 16 bases spanning the gap. This CDR3 region has 17 residues.

The chain joins TRBV6-1 to TRBJ2-1; tentative D call: TRBD2 (6 bases). Trimming took off 2 bases at V and 3 bases at J, with 11 bases between the two ends. CDR1 MNHNS and CDR2 SASEGT come from the germline V gene. This CDR3 region has 15 residues. Here the CDR3 DNA reads TGTGCCAGCAGTGAAAGAGCGGGCGACTACAATGAGCAGTTCTTC. Translating gives CASSERAGDYNEQFF.

V gene TRBV14 combines with J gene TRBJ2-3; D call uncertain. The CDR3 covers 14 residues. Germline V gene lookup returns CDR1 SGHDN and CDR2 FVKESK. The V gene lost 4 bases and the J gene lost 2 bases, with 10 bases spanning the gap. CDR3 bases: TGTGCCAGCAGCCTGGCGGTCGTCACAGATACGCAGTATTTT. Amino acid sequence: CASSLAVVTDTQYF.

This clone came up once. V usage is TRBV28 and J usage is TRBJ1-5; perhaps TRBD1 as D (6 bases). The ends were cut back, 7 bases at V and 4 bases at J, with 17 bases in the middle. Germline CDR1 reads MDHEN; CDR2 reads SYDVKM. The CDR3 totals 15 residues. The CDR3 DNA reads TGTGCCAGCAACTTAGGGGGGGGCGGGAATCAGCCCCAGCATTTT. Translation: CASNLGGGGNQPQHF. Combining the CDR3 with reference TRBV28 and TRBJ1-5 gives the whole variable domain DVKVTQSSRYLVKRTGEKVFLECVQDMDHENMFWYRQDPGLGLRLIYFSYDVKMKEKGDIPEGYSVSREKKERFSLILESASTNQTSMYLCASNLGGGGNQPQHFGDGTRLSIL.

V usage is TRBV18 and J usage is TRBJ1-6; weak D call: TRBD1 (5 bases). V lost 2 bases and J 9 bases, leaving 23 bases between the germline ends. CDR1 is KGHSH and CDR2 is LQKENI in the germline V gene. This CDR3 has 18 amino acids. The CDR3 nucleotides are TGTGCCAGCTCACCAGGGGGGTCCGCTACTCGTACCCTTTCACCCCTCCACTTT. It specifies CASSPGGSATRTLSPLHF.

The chain links TRBV27 to TRBJ2-5; 8 bases agree with TRBD1. Germline assignment: CDR1 MNHEY and CDR2 SMNVEV (reference sequence). The junction had 9 bases not matched to a gene; V was cut back by 8 bases and J by 4 bases. This CDR3 is 14 amino acids long. This CDR3 is CASGYTGGSETQYF. The CDR3 bases are TGTGCCAGCGGATATACAGGGGGATCAGAGACCCAGTACTTC.

The chain employs TRBV5-1 and TRBJ2-2; D ambiguous. CDR1 is SGHRS and CDR2 is YFSETQ in the germline V gene. The length of the CDR3 is 15 residues. The V end was cut by 5 bases, the J end by 0 bases, with 11 bases between. DNA for the CDR3: TGCGCCAGCAGATTAACACCCGCGAACACCGGGGAGCTGTTTTTT. As protein: CASRLTPANTGELFF.

The V and J genes are TRBV9 and TRBJ2-1, with 7 bases that match TRBD1. CDR3 length: 15 residues. V lost 2 bases, J lost 0 bases, and 2 bases stayed unmatched. Germline V gives CDR1 SGDLS, CDR2 YYNGEE. The CDR3 coding sequence is TGTGCCAGCAGCGTTAGGGACAGCTCCTACAATGAGCAGTTCTTC. It encodes CASSVRDSSYNEQFF.

V and J are TRBV19 and TRBJ1-3; D call uncertain. Germline assignment: CDR1 LNHDA and CDR2 SQIVND (reference sequence). Trimming took off 8 bases at V and 0 bases at J, with 17 bases between the two ends. The CDR3 loop spans 16 amino acids. This CDR3 reads CASRQDRHISGNTIYF. Here the CDR3 DNA reads TGTGCCAGTCGTCAGGATCGACATATCTCTGGAAACACCATATATTTT.

This chain links TRBV2 with TRBJ2-7; D perhaps matches TRBD1 (5 bases). The CDR3 is 12 residues long. Germline V lookup: CDR1 SNHLY, CDR2 FYNNEI. Trimming took off 10 bases at V and 2 bases at J, with 12 bases between the two ends. The CDR3: CATRQRTYEQYF. The CDR3 region has the DNA TGTGCCACACGACAGCGAACCTACGAGCAGTACTTC.

The chain links TRBV5-1 to TRBJ2-2; D call uncertain. Looked up from germline, CDR1 is SGHRS and CDR2 is YFSETQ. With 0 bases removed from V and 7 bases from J, the gap between germline ends came to 7 bases. This CDR3 spans 13 amino acids. This CDR3 is CASSLDPSGELFF. For the CDR3, the DNA is TGCGCCAGCAGCTTGGATCCTAGCGGGGAGCTGTTTTTT. Supplemented by reference TRBV5-1 and TRBJ2-2, the full variable domain reads KAGVTQTPRYLIKTRGQQVTLSCSPISGHRSVSWYQQTPGQGLQFLFEYFSETQRNKGNFPGRFSGRQFSNSRSEMNVSTLELGDSALYLCASSLDPSGELFFGEGSRLTVL.

This rearrangement joins TRBV12-5 to TRBJ2-3; maybe TRBD2 (6 bases). This CDR3 is 15 amino acids long. Deletions cut 7 bases from V and 4 bases from J, with 18 bases between. Germline V gene lookup returns CDR1 LGHNT and CDR2 FRNRAP. The CDR3 nucleotides are TGTGCTAGTGCCACAAATTGGGGGGAGGCAGATACGCAGTATTTT. As protein: CASATNWGEADTQYF.

This clone showed up just a few times. CDR3 in DNA: TGTGCCAGTAGCGAATTGGGACAGGGGGCGCGTGAGCAGTACTTC. It yields the protein CASSELGQGAREQYF. The J gene is TRBJ2-7, the V gene TRBV19, with 12 bases aligning to TRBD1. Germline CDR1 LNHDA, CDR2 SQIVND (reference sequence). This CDR3 region has 15 residues. V was pared by 6 bases and J by 7 bases, with 10 bases of the junction left unmatched.

The genes are TRBV6-5 and TRBJ2-5; 10 bases align to TRBD1. The CDR3 extends over 14 amino acids. Trimming at V came to 7 bases and at J to 3 bases, leaving 5 bases not matched to a gene. Germline-derived CDR1 and CDR2 are MNHEY and SVGAGI. CDR3 sequence reads: CASKVGTGEETQYF. DNA for the CDR3: TGTGCCAGCAAGGTCGGGACAGGGGAAGAGACCCAGTACTTC.

The J gene is TRBJ2-1, the V gene TRBV5-1, with 8 bases aligning to TRBD2. The germline V gene has CDR1 SGHRS and CDR2 YFSETQ. There are 15 residues in the CDR3. The V gene end was trimmed by 3 bases and the J gene end by 6 bases; junction bases not matched to a gene: 8. CDR3 sequence (DNA): TGCGCCAGCAGCTGGGCCGGGACTAGGGTCAATGAGCAGTTCTTC. Residues: CASSWAGTRVNEQFF. Full variable domain (missing parts from reference TRBV5-1 and TRBJ2-1): KAGVTQTPRYLIKTRGQQVTLSCSPISGHRSVSWYQQTPGQGLQFLFEYFSETQRNKGNFPGRFSGRQFSNSRSEMNVSTLELGDSALYLCASSWAGTRVNEQFFGPGTRLTVL.

This clone appeared a single time. The chain couples TRBV27 to TRBJ2-5; 7 bases align to TRBD2. Unmatched junction bases numbered 5, after V lost 8 bases and J lost 2 bases. Germline V gene data show CDR1 as MNHEY and CDR2 as SMNVEV (reference sequence). The CDR3 consists of 13 residues. The CDR3 DNA reads as TGTGCCAGCTCCTGGGGGGGGCAAGAGACCCAGTACTTC. It specifies CASSWGGQETQYF.

This chain joins TRBV16 and TRBJ2-1; weak D call: TRBD1 (6 bases). The CDR3 runs 17 residues. V was shortened by 5 bases and J by 0 bases, with 17 bases between the two germline ends. Germline CDR1 KGHSY, CDR2 FQNENV. In DNA, the CDR3 is TGTGCCAGCAGCTTAAAAGGGGGTTTTAGCTCCTACAATGAGCAGTTCTTC. It encodes CASSLKGGFSSYNEQFF. Combining the CDR3 with reference TRBV16 and TRBJ2-1 gives the whole variable domain GEEVAQTPKHLVRGEGQKAKLYCAPIKGHSYVFWYQQVLKNEFKFLISFQNENVFDETGMPKERFSAKCLPNSPCSLEIQATKLEDSAVYFCASSLKGGFSSYNEQFFGPGTRLTVL.

This clone was seen more than once but under ten times. This sequence joins TRBV19 and TRBJ1-5; D call uncertain. The V and J ends lost 7 bases and 4 bases respectively, with 23 bases between them. Germline V gene data show CDR1 as LNHDA and CDR2 as SQIVND (reference sequence). This CDR3 comprises 17 residues. CDR3 in DNA: TGTGCCAGTACCCGGGTTGCAAGTCCCTCCACAAATCAGCCCCAGCATTTT. Amino acid sequence: CASTRVASPSTNQPQHF.

This chain joins TRBV27 and TRBJ2-5; TRBD1 agrees at 10 bases. V lost 6 bases and J lost 2; bases outside the gene matches: 6. The length of the CDR3 is 15 residues. The V gene's germline CDR1 is MNHEY and CDR2 SMNVEV (reference sequence). CDR3 residues: CASSLGQGVQETQYF. For the CDR3, the DNA is TGTGCCAGCAGCCTCGGACAGGGGGTTCAAGAGACCCAGTACTTC.